Listed here is a single T cell receptor (beta chain). The antigen this receptor binds is unknown. The sample holds no much larger clone one base away, and base qualities are not on file. The sample comes from a study of T cells in pancreatic ductal adenocarcinoma (dated by TCRdb to about 2017). Background for the entire study: Surgically resected pancreatic ductal adenocarcinoma specimens were analyzed for the quantity, spatial distribution, and characteristics of both suppressive cells and tumor-infiltrating CD8+ T cells, an effort aimed at clarifying the adaptive T-cell response occurring naturally. General conclusions and limits of the study: Because inoperable disease is present at presentation in most pancreatic cancer patients, the resected cohort was biased toward the minority with early-stage disease. Compared with tumor samples, blood samples had more total productive templates and around 8-fold more unique clonotypes. T-cell clonality showed no significant difference between tumor and blood, with a mean clonality of about 0.11 in tumors and 0.072 in blood. Tumor versus blood clonality comparisons may be biased because tumors are enriched in CD45RO+ effector rather than naive T cells, biasing toward lower diversity.

The immunoSEQ hsTCRB kit was used to amplify TCR beta CDR3 regions from genomic DNA. High-throughput TRB CDR3 sequencing was performed on an Illumina HiSeq system. Per the authors' processing: The immunoSEQ software was used to analyze the sequencing reads, and any nonproductive sequences containing premature stops or frame-shifts were left out. To calculate repertoire clonality, Shannon entropy was normalized by log2 of the number of unique productive sequences, and that value was subtracted from one. TCRdb carries this immuneACCESS record with in-frame sequences only. Its versions omit some clonotypes, under half of them owing to an unresolved V gene in the studies checked, with the rest unexplained. From that table come the V and J calls and clone size; the DNA was used to work out D and trimming. The sample table contains roughly 10,000 clones; only one count was recorded for 67% of them. In total, the top ten clones hold 27% of the sample.

The CDR3 runs 15 residues from the cysteine to the phenylalanine. Only CDR3 DNA remains: 45 bases, in frame from the first base. At the junction V is shortened by 2 bases and J by 3 bases; bases outside the gene matches: 3. CDR1 GTSNPN and CDR2 SVGIG were looked up in the germline V gene (reference sequence). Selected pancreatic ductal adenocarcinoma patients had undergone surgery without neoadjuvant therapy. Right after surgery, resected tumor tissue went into ice-cold media, and part of that tissue was flash frozen for DNA and RNA. Using the DNeasy Blood and Tissue Kit with Proteinase K and RNase treatment, genomic DNA was extracted from roughly seven PBMC and nine or ten flash-frozen tumor specimens.

This sequence uses TRBV30 and TRBJ2-2, with 10 middle bases fitting TRBD2. The sequence came from a human donor with pancreatic ductal adenocarcinoma. Specimen: pancreatic tumor tissue. The CDR3 sequence is CAWSSSGRDTGELFF. The DNA sequence follows: TGTGCCTGGAGTTCCAGCGGGAGGGACACCGGGGAGCTGTTTTTT.